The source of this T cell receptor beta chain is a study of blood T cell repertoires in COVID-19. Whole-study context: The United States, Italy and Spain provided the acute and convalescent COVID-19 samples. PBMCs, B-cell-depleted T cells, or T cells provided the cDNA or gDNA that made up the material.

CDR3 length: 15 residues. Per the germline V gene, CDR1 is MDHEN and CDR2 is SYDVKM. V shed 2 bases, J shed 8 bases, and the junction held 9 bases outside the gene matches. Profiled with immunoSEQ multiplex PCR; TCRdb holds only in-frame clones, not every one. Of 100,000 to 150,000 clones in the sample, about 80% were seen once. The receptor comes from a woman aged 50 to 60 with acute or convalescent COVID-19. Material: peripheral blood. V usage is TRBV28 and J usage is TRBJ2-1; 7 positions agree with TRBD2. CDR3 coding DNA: TGTGCCAGCAGTTTAAGCGGGACCTTCGTCGATGAGCAGTTCTTC. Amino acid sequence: CASSLSGTFVDEQFF.